The TCR beta chain under discussion was sequenced for a study of cytomegalovirus exposure and HLA in healthy donors. As for the study in general: The roughly 110 validation repertoires were reported in a later analysis to have been generated on the same platform as the approximately 700 first-cohort repertoires. Study-wide points: Reports credit the classifier with highly specific, highly sensitive diagnosis of cytomegalovirus status. Listed as cytomegalovirus-associated were 150 to 200 TCR beta chains.

As regards this clone: Its antigen remains unknown.

The CDR3 is 15 amino acids. Germline V gene data show CDR1 as SGHTA and CDR2 as FQGNSA. V shed 4 bases, J shed 0 bases, and the junction held 6 bases outside the gene matches. The approximately 120-subject validation cohort, separate from the 666-subject first cohort, included the donors. Assay: immunoSEQ multiplex PCR; the TCRdb copy retains only in-frame clones and omits some. The sample includes 98,000 or so clones, about 94% seen only once; the top ten take 0.67%. The TCR was taken from a woman aged 18-29 years in good health and CMV-seronegative. Material: PBMCs. V is TRBV7-2 and J is TRBJ2-7; TRBD2 matches at 7 bases. DNA of the CDR3: TGTGCCAGCAGCTCCTCTCGCGGGGGCTCCTACGAGCAGTACTTC. It encodes CASSSSRGGSYEQYF. The full variable domain, completed using reference TRBV7-2 and TRBJ2-7, is GAGVSQSPSNKVTEKGKDVELRCDPISGHTALYWYRQSLGQGLEFLIYFQGNSAPDKSGLPSDRFSAERTGGSVSTLTIQRTQQEDSAVYLCASSSSRGGSYEQYFGPGTRLTVT.